Described below is a single TCR beta chain sequence and its context. This record belongs to a study of cytomegalovirus exposure and HLA in healthy donors. This CDR3 has 13 residues. The germline V gene has CDR1 SGHNT and CDR2 YYREEE (reference sequence). J was trimmed by 6 bases and V by 2 bases; bases with no gene match: 3. The primer mix had 60 Vbeta and 13 Jbeta primers. Only in-frame clones appear in the TCRdb table, and some are missing; sequencing was by immunoSEQ multiplex PCR. The sample carries roughly 99,000 clones, about 74% recorded once. V gene TRBV5-4 combines with J gene TRBJ1-1; 8 bases agree with TRBD1. Sequencing was performed on PBMCs. This TCR came from a woman in her 40s in good health and CMV-seropositive. Here the CDR3 DNA reads TGTGCCAGCAGCTTCCTGGACAGGGCTGAAGCTTTCTTT. Its translation is CASSFLDRAEAFF.